These T cell receptor beta chains were read from a single sample in a study of blood T cell repertoires in COVID-19. Sequenced by immunoSEQ multiplex PCR; TCRdb stores in-frame clones only, minus some. There are hundreds of thousands of clones in the sample; around 90% occur only once, and about 9.8% lies in the top ten. Sequenced sample: PBMCs or T cells enriched from blood (not recorded which). Source of these receptors: a young woman who had recovered from COVID-19. CDR3s include the opening cysteine and the closing phenylalanine or tryptophan. D genes are given only for firm matches.

>TRBD1|TRBV5-1|TRBJ1-4
TGCGCCAGCAGCCCGGGACAGTCGGGTAATGAAAAACTGTTTTTT
CASSPGQSGNEKLFF
>.|TRBV4-3|TRBJ1-4
TGCGCCAGCAAACCGATGAGTGCGGCAACTAATGAAAAACTGTTTTTT
CASKPMSAATNEKLFF
>TRBD1|TRBV29-1|TRBJ1-2
TGCAGCGTATGGGACAGCTCTAACGACTATGGCTACACCTTC
CSVWDSSNDYGYTF
>TRBD2|TRBV5-6|TRBJ2-3
TGTGCCAGCAGCTTTCTTCGACTAGCGGGAGAGGGTGTGCCAGATACGCAGTATTTT
CASSFLRLAGEGVPDTQYF
>.|TRBV2|TRBJ2-7
TGTGCCAGCATCGCAGACAGTATCAACGAGCAGTACTTC
CASIADSINEQYF
>TRBD2|TRBV7-2|TRBJ2-1
TGTGCCAGCAGCTTTTCCAGCGGGGTAAAGAATGAGCAGTTCTTC
CASSFSSGVKNEQFF
>TRBD1|TRBV4-2|TRBJ1-5
TGTGCCAGCAGCCCCCCAATGACAGGGGAGGTTTCCCGGCAGCCCCAGCATTTT
CASSPPMTGEVSRQPQHF
>.|TRBV7-9|TRBJ1-3
TGTGCCAGCAGCTCCCGGGGGGCCTACTATCTCCCTGGAAACACCATATATTTT
CASSSRGAYYLPGNTIYF
>.|TRBV6-6|TRBJ2-1
TGTGCCAGCAGCCCGAGGGAGTCTGGAGGCCAGTTCTTC
CASSPRESGGQFF
>TRBD1|TRBV28|TRBJ1-2
TGTGCCAGCCGCACAACGACAGGGGGCGTTTCAAGCTACACCTTC
CASRTTTGGVSSYTF
>TRBD1|TRBV24-1|TRBJ1-4
TGTGCCACCAGTGAAGGGACAGAGGAAAAACTGTTTTTT
CATSEGTEEKLFF
>.|TRBV6-5|TRBJ1-2
TGTGCCAGCAGATCCCCCGGGACACCATATGGCTACACCTTC
CASRSPGTPYGYTF
>.|TRBV5-1|TRBJ1-6
TGCGCCAGCAGCTTGGAGGGAGGGATAAATTCACCCCTCCACTTT
CASSLEGGINSPLHF
>TRBD2|TRBV3-1/TRBV3-2|TRBJ2-3
TGTGCCAGCAGCCAGGGACTAGTGCCCACAGATACGCAGTATTTT
CASSQGLVPTDTQYF